The 26 T cell receptor beta chains reported below all come from one sample, sequenced in a study of vaccination effects on CD4 cells after COVID-19 (dated by TCRdb to 2021 to 2024). These TCRs are of unknown antigen specificity. In the ViraFEST assay, PBMC were stimulated with viral peptide pools, and antigen-specific CD4+ T cell clonotypes were then identified by expansion using TCR sequencing. After about 10 days of culture, CD4+ T cells were isolated with the EasySep CD4+ T cell isolation kit. Each participant got two doses of an mRNA SARS-CoV-2 vaccine, either BNT162b2 or mRNA-1273. The library was made by the immunoSEQ multiplex PCR assay. TCRdb provides this immuneACCESS table in a form limited to in-frame rearrangements. Some clones are lacking; in checked studies, under half of them reflect an unresolved V gene, and why the rest are absent is not known. In all, the sample holds almost 15,000 clones, and about 77% of those were seen once. The ten most abundant clones make up 23% of the sample.

The sequencing here drew on CD4+ T cells from PBMCs cultured with HCoV-NL63 spike peptides, taken after COVID-19 vaccination. The cell subset or site label on this specimen signifies: HCoV-NL63 spike overlapping peptide pool stimulation. The receptors come from a human donor who received a COVID-19 vaccine.

The rearrangement links TRBV24-1 to TRBJ1-3; D is uncertain. Trimming took 7 bases from V and 7 from J, leaving 13 bases between them. Germline V gene sequence: CDR1 KGHDR, CDR2 SFDVKD. CDR3 length equals 13 residues. The CDR3 region has the DNA TGTGCCACCAGCCCTTCGGTGGGGAACACCATATATTTT. Protein sequence: CATSPSVGNTIYF.

V is TRBV7-8 and J is TRBJ1-6; D possibly corresponds to TRBD1 (5 bases). The CDR3 is 13 amino acids. Germline loops: CDR1 SGHVS, CDR2 FQNEAQ. Trimming shortened V by 5 bases and J by 8 bases, and 10 bases separated the two germline ends. The DNA for the CDR3 is TGTGCCAGCAGCCGTGGAGGGGATTCACCCCTCCACTTT. Amino acids: CASSRGGDSPLHF.

With regard to this clone: At one of its ends the junction is not consistent with the germline gene, which may arise from a read error. This sample also contains other DNA sequences that code for the same CDR3. This chain connects TRBV2 to TRBJ1-2; D is unresolved. The CDR3 runs to 12 residues. Germline values: CDR1 SNHLY, CDR2 FYNNEI. The CDR3 DNA reads TGTGCCAGCAAGCTCGGACCTTATGGCTATACCTTC. Residues: CASKLGPYGYTF.

A few counts support this clone. The V gene is TRBV5-1, the J gene TRBJ1-2; D unresolved. The germline gives CDR1 SGHRS, CDR2 YFSETQ. Trimming took 0 bases from V and 3 from J, leaving 9 bases between them. This CDR3 has 14 amino acids. The CDR3 nucleotides read TGCGCCAGCAGCTTGGACACCTCTGACTATGGCTACACCTTC. This translates into CASSLDTSDYGYTF. The full variable domain, its missing parts supplied by reference TRBV5-1 and TRBJ1-2, is KAGVTQTPRYLIKTRGQQVTLSCSPISGHRSVSWYQQTPGQGLQFLFEYFSETQRNKGNFPGRFSGRQFSNSRSEMNVSTLELGDSALYLCASSLDTSDYGYTFGSGTRLTVV.

The CDR3, as DNA: TGTGCCAGCAGCCCAGGTAGCGGGAGGGCTGAGGAGCAGTACTTC. Its translation is CASSPGSGRAEEQYF. The J gene is TRBJ2-7, the V gene TRBV4-2; the match to TRBD2 covers 11 bases. V shed 4 bases, J shed 7 bases, and the junction held 9 bases outside the gene matches. The CDR3 is 15 amino acids. The germline V gene has CDR1 LGHNA and CDR2 YNFKEQ.

The chain is built from TRBV5-4 and TRBJ1-6; D possibly corresponds to TRBD1 (5 bases). The CDR3 extends over 14 amino acids. From germline, CDR1 is SGHNT and CDR2 YYREEE (reference sequence). Trimming removed 1 base at V and 9 bases at J, with 11 bases between. The CDR3 reads CASSLKGRGSPLHF. DNA for the CDR3: TGTGCCAGCAGCTTGAAGGGACGTGGTTCACCCCTCCACTTT. Full variable domain (outside the CDR3, taken from reference TRBV5-4 and TRBJ1-6): ETGVTQSPTHLIKTRGQQVTLRCSSQSGHNTVSWYQQALGQGPQFIFQYYREEENGRGNFPPRFSGLQFPNYSSELNVNALELDDSALYLCASSLKGRGSPLHFGNGTRLTVT.

The chain joins TRBV6-5 to TRBJ2-7; D remains ambiguous. The germline V gene encodes CDR1 MNHEY and CDR2 SVGAGI. This CDR3 comprises 11 residues. With 0 bases removed from V and 7 bases from J, the gap between germline ends came to 4 bases. Here the CDR3 DNA reads TGTGCCAGCAGTTACTCGAGAGAGCAGTACTTC. As protein: CASSYSREQYF.

This clone was seen a few times. The chain combines TRBV4-1 with TRBJ1-1; no definite D call. The length of the CDR3 is 12 residues. Trimming removed 2 bases at V and 6 bases at J, with 7 bases between. Per germline, CDR1 MGHRA and CDR2 YSYEKL. CDR3 nucleotide sequence: TGCGCCAGCAGCCAATATGGGGCTGAAGCTTTCTTT. Translating gives CASSQYGAEAFF.

This chain links TRBV28 with TRBJ1-5, with 7 bases aligning to TRBD1. Germline trimming cut 6 bases from V and 3 bases from J; bases unmatched to any gene: 5. Germline CDR1 is MDHEN and CDR2 is SYDVKM. The CDR3 is 14 residues long. The CDR3 region is CASREGQLNQPQHF. The CDR3, as DNA: TGTGCCAGCAGGGAGGGACAGCTCAATCAGCCCCAGCATTTT.

The chain uses TRBV7-2 and TRBJ1-2; maybe TRBD1 (5 bases). V was clipped by 3 bases and J by 8 bases, with 10 bases between them. The CDR3 sequence is 12 residues long. The germline CDR1 and CDR2 sequences are SGHTA and FQGNSA. The CDR3 here is CASSFREGGYTF. The CDR3 DNA follows: TGTGCCAGCAGCTTCAGGGAGGGAGGCTACACCTTC.

This chain connects TRBV18 to TRBJ1-4; 9 bases match TRBD1. Germline trimming cut 3 bases from V and 2 bases from J; bases unmatched to any gene: 4. Germline CDR1 KGHSH, CDR2 LQKENI. This CDR3 has 16 amino acids. CDR3 loop: CASSPAGTGTNEKLFF. The CDR3 DNA sequence: TGTGCCAGCTCACCGGCCGGGACAGGGACTAATGAAAAACTGTTTTTT. Together with reference TRBV18 and TRBJ1-4, the CDR3 gives the full variable domain: NAGVMQNPRHLVRRRGQEARLRCSPMKGHSHVYWYRQLPEEGLKFMVYLQKENIIDESGMPKERFSAEFPKEGPSILRIQQVVRGDSAAYFCASSPAGTGTNEKLFFGSGTQLSVL.

Regarding this clone: The same CDR3 also results from other DNA sequences found in this sample. The rearrangement links TRBV6-2 or TRBV6-3 to TRBJ2-6, with D hard to call. Germline V gene data show CDR1 as MNHEY and CDR2 as SVGEGT. The CDR3 has 14 amino acids. Trimming took off 3 bases at V and 0 bases at J, with 3 bases between the two ends. In DNA, the CDR3 is TGTGCCAGCAGTTATTCCTCTGGGGCCAACGTCCTGACTTTC. Translated, it gives CASSYSSGANVLTF.

This chain joins TRBV10-3 and TRBJ1-2, with D unresolved. CDR3 length: 14 amino acids. Germline assignment: CDR1 ENHRY and CDR2 SYGVKD. V lost 3 bases to trimming and J lost 8 bases, with 16 bases between them. DNA for the CDR3: TGTGCCATCAGTGAACCGGGGTCCAGAGTCGGCTACACCTTC. Encoded protein: CAISEPGSRVGYTF.

The chain combines TRBV18 with TRBJ1-6; D remains ambiguous. Germline V gives CDR1 KGHSH, CDR2 LQKENI. This CDR3 comprises 15 residues. V was shortened by 2 bases and J by 4 bases, with 9 bases between the two germline ends. The CDR3 here is CASSPGQMYNSPLHF. The CDR3 region has the DNA TGTGCCAGCTCACCAGGCCAGATGTATAATTCACCCCTCCACTTT. Variable domain in full (rest from reference TRBV18 and TRBJ1-6): NAGVMQNPRHLVRRRGQEARLRCSPMKGHSHVYWYRQLPEEGLKFMVYLQKENIIDESGMPKERFSAEFPKEGPSILRIQQVVRGDSAAYFCASSPGQMYNSPLHFGNGTRLTVT.

This rearrangement joins TRBV6-5 to TRBJ2-5; perhaps TRBD1 as D (5 bases). The ends were cut back, 10 bases at V and 1 base at J, with 13 bases in the middle. The CDR3 consists of 13 residues. CDR1 is MNHEY and CDR2 is SVGAGI in the germline V gene. CDR3 in DNA: TGTGCCACCTCCGTGGGGCCCCAAGAGACCCAGTACTTC. Translated, it gives CATSVGPQETQYF.

The V gene is TRBV12-3 or TRBV12-4, the J gene TRBJ2-7; no definite D call. CDR3 size: 11 residues. The V end lost 6 bases, the J end lost 2 bases, and 5 bases lay between the germline ends. The CDR3 DNA sequence: TGTGCCAGCAGCCGGACCTACGAGCAGTACTTC. Amino acid sequence: CASSRTYEQYF.

The sample holds one count of this clone. The chain carries TRBV5-1 and TRBJ2-1, with 8 nucleotides matching TRBD2. After removal of 0 bases from V and 1 base from J, the junction contained 3 bases not matched to a gene. The CDR3 totals 16 residues. Germline lookup yields CDR1 SGHRS and CDR2 YFSETQ. The CDR3 region is CASSLDAGGSYNEQFF. The CDR3 nucleotides read TGCGCCAGCAGCTTGGATGCGGGAGGTTCCTACAATGAGCAGTTCTTC.

This clone was seen only a few times. The chain couples TRBV4-2 to TRBJ2-5; D tentatively fits TRBD1 or TRBD2 (5 bases each). Trimming stripped 0 bases from V and 5 bases from J, with 19 bases between. Per germline, CDR1 LGHNA and CDR2 YNFKEQ. This CDR3 has 17 residues. CDR3 residues: CASSQDASGRTRETQYF. In nucleotides, the CDR3 is TGTGCCAGCAGCCAAGACGCTTCGGGGCGGACCCGGGAGACCCAGTACTTC.

This clone was seen once. J is TRBJ1-2 and V is TRBV7-2; the match to TRBD1 covers 9 bases. The CDR3 runs to 15 residues. CDR1 SGHTA and CDR2 FQGNSA come from the germline V gene. The J segment lost 8 bases and the V segment lost 1 base, leaving 8 bases of the junction unmatched. The CDR3 protein is CASSLGGTGSSGYTF. The CDR3 DNA follows: TGTGCCAGCAGCTTAGGGGGGACAGGGTCGTCCGGCTACACCTTC.

In this sample, this clone turned up a few times. The CDR3 DNA follows: TGTGCCAGCAGCGCGCTCTGGGGGGGAACTAACACTGAAGCTTTCTTT. Translating it yields CASSALWGGTNTEAFF. The rearrangement joins TRBV9 to TRBJ1-1; the D gene is possibly TRBD1 (5 bases). Trimming took 3 bases from V and 2 from J, leaving 17 bases between them. CDR1 SGDLS and CDR2 YYNGEE come from the germline V gene. CDR3 size: 16 residues.

The rearrangement joins TRBV2 to TRBJ2-1; D is ambiguous. This CDR3 comprises 13 residues. Trimming stripped 4 bases from V and 8 bases from J, with 12 bases between. Germline CDR1 SNHLY, CDR2 FYNNEI. The CDR3 spells CASSGADRHEQFF. The DNA for the CDR3 is TGTGCCAGCAGTGGGGCGGACCGACATGAGCAGTTCTTC.

By its share, this clone is hyperexpanded. This chain uses TRBV6-5 with TRBJ1-3; D is uncertain. The CDR3 covers 14 residues. Germline loops: CDR1 MNHEY, CDR2 SVGAGI. V was pared by 6 bases and J by 4 bases, with 13 bases between. The CDR3 here is CASRQRVPGNTIYF. The CDR3 nucleotides read TGTGCCAGCAGACAGAGGGTACCCGGAAACACCATATATTTT.

This clone was counted a few times. The gene calls are TRBV7-9 and TRBJ1-5; D not resolved. V lost 5 bases and J lost 0, with 8 bases in between. There are 14 residues in the CDR3. Germline loops: CDR1 SEHNR, CDR2 FQNEAQ (reference sequence). The CDR3 protein is CASSPQGSNQPQHF. Here the CDR3 DNA reads TGTGCCAGCAGCCCACAAGGTAGCAATCAGCCCCAGCATTTT.

J is TRBJ1-2 and V is TRBV7-9; weak D call: TRBD1 (5 bases). Germline values: CDR1 SEHNR, CDR2 FQNEAQ (reference sequence). V lost 7 bases and J lost 2, with 23 bases in between. This CDR3 region has 17 residues. As DNA, the CDR3 is TGTGCCAGCATCCGATTCCTAGGGGCAGGCCCGAACTATGGCTACACCTTC. This sequence encodes CASIRFLGAGPNYGYTF. The full variable domain, in which reference TRBV7-9 and TRBJ1-2 provide the parts outside the CDR3, is DTGVSQNPRHKITKRGQNVTFRCDPISEHNRLYWYRQTLGQGPEFLTYFQNEAQLEKSRLLSDRFSAERPKGSFSTLEIQRTEQGDSAMYLCASIRFLGAGPNYGYTFGSGTRLTVV.

The chain combines TRBV2 with TRBJ2-5; D possibly matches TRBD1 or TRBD2 (5 bases each). Deletions cut 7 bases from V and 1 base from J, with 10 bases between. Germline values: CDR1 SNHLY, CDR2 FYNNEI. The CDR3 runs 13 residues. CDR3 in amino acids: CASNRDAQETQYF. CDR3 sequence (DNA): TGTGCCAGCAATAGGGACGCCCAAGAGACCCAGTACTTC.

The chain carries TRBV7-2 and TRBJ2-2, with 12 positions matching TRBD2. V lost 1 base to trimming and J lost 7 bases; unmatched junction nucleotides: 4. The CDR3 is 16 amino acids. The V gene's germline CDR1 is SGHTA and CDR2 FQGNSA. The CDR3 region has the DNA TGTGCCAGCAGCTTAGTTTCTAGCGGGGGGGACGGGGAGCTGTTTTTT. Translation gives CASSLVSSGGDGELFF. Based on the CDR3 plus reference TRBV7-2 and TRBJ2-2, the full variable domain is GAGVSQSPSNKVTEKGKDVELRCDPISGHTALYWYRQSLGQGLEFLIYFQGNSAPDKSGLPSDRFSAERTGGSVSTLTIQRTQQEDSAVYLCASSLVSSGGDGELFFGEGSRLTVL.